This T cell receptor (beta chain) was documented in a study of tumor-infiltrating lymphocytes in localized non-small cell lung cancer. Study information: Patients included smokers and never-smokers with various histologies, some sampled after neoadjuvant chemotherapy. Study results and limitations: Technical variation could not be separated from intratumor heterogeneity here. Tumors had more T cell infiltration than uninvolved lung, per TCRbeta sequencing and CD3 counts. TCR sequencing covered a subset of patients with enough tissue.

Concerning this clone: Its specificity is not known.

Assay used: immunoSEQ multiplex PCR; TCRdb lists only in-frame clones, some missing. The sample carries under 10,000 clones, 65% to 85% recorded once. CDR3 length: 17 amino acids. Per the germline V gene, CDR1 is SGDLS and CDR2 is YYNGEE. V was cut by 3 bases and J by 2 bases, with 15 bases left in between. Sequencing used uninvolved lung tissue not adjacent to the tumor. V is TRBV9 and J is TRBJ2-6; unclear D gene. The sequence was obtained from a human donor with non-small cell lung cancer. The CDR3 sequence is CASSAPLGYPGANVLTF. CDR3 coding DNA: TGTGCCAGCAGCGCCCCCCTCGGTTACCCTGGGGCCAACGTCCTGACTTTC. Full variable domain (outside the CDR3, taken from reference TRBV9 and TRBJ2-6): DSGVTQTPKHLITATGQRVTLRCSPRSGDLSVYWYQQSLDQGLQFLIQYYNGEERAKGNILERFSAQQFPDLHSELNLSSLELGDSALYFCASSAPLGYPGANVLTFGAGSRLTVL.